A selection of T cell receptor beta chains follows, all from one sample in a study of shared clonotypes between healthy human individuals. Here immunoSEQ multiplex PCR was the method, and the copy in TCRdb shows in-frame clones only, minus some. Of about 1.1 million clones listed, approximately 78% are singletons. The sequencing sample was made of memory CD4+ T cells from PBMCs. All receptors derive from a man aged 18 to 29 in good health. Some clones in this sample may be carry-over from other donors' samples. CDR3s include the opening cysteine and the closing phenylalanine or tryptophan. D genes are given only for firm matches. Size is omitted from some rows. Given values are once, few, many or a class for expanded clones.

>TRBV5-6|NA|TRBJ1-2|NA
TGTGCCAGCAGCTTCAGTTTCCGGGACATACCTGGCTACACCTTC
CASSFSFRDIPGYTF
>TRBV5-6|NA|TRBJ1-3|NA
TGTGCCAGCAGCTTGAGGGCCCTCTTTTCCTCTGGAAACACCATATATTTT
CASSLRALFSSGNTIYF
>TRBV12-5|NA|TRBJ2-7|TRBD2
TGTGCTAGTGGTTTGTGGACTAGCGGGAGGGTACACGAGCAGTACTTC
CASGLWTSGRVHEQYF
>TRBV27|NA|TRBJ2-7|NA
TGTGCCAGCAGTTTAGGGCATACGATCTCCTACGAGCAGTACTTC
CASSLGHTISYEQYF
>TRBV15|once|TRBJ2-5|TRBD1
TGTGCCACCAGCAGATACGGGACAGCGTTCCAAGAGACCCAGTACTTC
CATSRYGTAFQETQYF
>TRBV4-1|NA|TRBJ2-6|TRBD1
TGCGCCAGCAGCCGCGGACAGGCCTCTGGGGCCAACGTCCTGACTTTC
CASSRGQASGANVLTF
>TRBV7-9|NA|TRBJ1-3|NA
TGTGCCAGCAGCCTCCGACAAGGGGAAGGAAACACCATATATTTT
CASSLRQGEGNTIYF
>TRBV5-4|NA|TRBJ2-5|TRBD1
TGTGCCAGCAGTTCGACCAGGACAGGGGAGACCCAGTACTTC
CASSSTRTGETQYF
>TRBV5-4|many|TRBJ1-5|TRBD1
TGTGCCAGCAGCTTGGGGGGACAGATAAATCAGCCCCAGCATTTT
CASSLGGQINQPQHF
>TRBV9|NA|TRBJ2-1|NA
TGTGCCAGCAGCGTAGTTGTCCGCGGCGGTGAGCAGTTCTTC
CASSVVVRGGEQFF
>TRBV6-5|NA|TRBJ1-4|NA
TGTGCCAGCAGTTATTGGAGAAATGAAAAACTGTTTTTT
CASSYWRNEKLFF
>TRBV28|NA|TRBJ2-3|TRBD1
TGTGCCAGCAGTTCCCCCAGGGGACAGGGCACAGATACGCAGTATTTT
CASSSPRGQGTDTQYF
>TRBV9|NA|TRBJ2-6|TRBD1
TGTGCCAGCAGCGTAGTCGGAGCAGGGGGCCTCTCTGGGGCCAACGTCCTGACTTTC
CASSVVGAGGLSGANVLTF
>TRBV5-1|NA|TRBJ2-1|TRBD2
TGCGCCAGCACCCCCCTAGCGGGAGGAAGCAATGAGCAGTTCTTC
CASTPLAGGSNEQFF
>TRBV21-1|few|TRBJ1-1|NA
TGTGCCAGCAGCTCCTTCGCAGCTTTCTTT
CASSSFAAFF
>TRBV5-1|few|TRBJ2-7|TRBD1
TGCGCCAGCAGCCCGCGGACAGGGGGCGGATACGAGCAGTACTTC
CASSPRTGGGYEQYF
>TRBV7-8|NA|TRBJ2-4|TRBD1
TGTGCCAGCAGCCGGATACAGGGGGCGACCAAAAACATTCAGTACTTC
CASSRIQGATKNIQYF
>TRBV5-1|NA|TRBJ2-5|NA
TGCGCCAGCAGCTTGGCCCCAGGGGAAGAGACCCAGTACTTC
CASSLAPGEETQYF
>TRBV7-2|NA|TRBJ2-5|NA
TGTGCCAGCGCAAAAGAGACCCAGTACTTC
CASAKETQYF
>TRBV5-1|NA|TRBJ1-5|NA
TGCGCCAGCAGTCAGGACGGGAATCAGCCCCAGCATTTT
CASSQDGNQPQHF
>TRBV13|NA|TRBJ1-4|NA
TGTGCCAGCAGCTTACGGGGCAGGGGCAGTGCGGGGTTTGAAAAACTGTTTTTT
CASSLRGRGSAGFEKLFF
>TRBV19|NA|TRBJ2-7|TRBD1
TGTGCCAGCCAGGACAGGGTGGTTGGCGAGCAGTACTTC
CASQDRVVGEQYF
>TRBV10-3|NA|TRBJ1-1|NA
TGTGCCATCAGTGGGGAACCCGGCACTGAAGCTTTCTTT
CAISGEPGTEAFF
>TRBV2|once|TRBJ1-2|NA
TGTGCCAGAGGTCCCCGGGACTATGGCTACACCTTC
CARGPRDYGYTF
>TRBV30|NA|TRBJ2-3|TRBD2
TGTGCCTGGAGTGTAAGGGTAGTAGCGGGGACAGATACGCAGTATTTT
CAWSVRVVAGTDTQYF